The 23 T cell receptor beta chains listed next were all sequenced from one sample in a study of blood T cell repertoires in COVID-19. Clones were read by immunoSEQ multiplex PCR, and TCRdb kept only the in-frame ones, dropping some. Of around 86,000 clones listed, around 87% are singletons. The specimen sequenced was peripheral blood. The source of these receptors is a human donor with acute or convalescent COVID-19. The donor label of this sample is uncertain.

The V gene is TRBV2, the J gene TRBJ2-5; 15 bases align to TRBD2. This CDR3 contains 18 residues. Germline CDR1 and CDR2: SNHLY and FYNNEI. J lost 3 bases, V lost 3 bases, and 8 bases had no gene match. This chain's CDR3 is CASSEGRTSGGAEETQYF. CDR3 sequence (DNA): TGTGCCAGCAGTGAGGGGCGGACTAGCGGGGGGGCAGAAGAGACCCAGTACTTC. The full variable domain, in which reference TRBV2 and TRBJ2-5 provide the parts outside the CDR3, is EPEVTQTPSHQVTQMGQEVILRCVPISNHLYFYWYRQILGQKVEFLVSFYNNEISEKSEIFDDQFSVERPDGSNFTLKIRSTKLEDSAMYFCASSEGRTSGGAEETQYFGPGTRLLVL.

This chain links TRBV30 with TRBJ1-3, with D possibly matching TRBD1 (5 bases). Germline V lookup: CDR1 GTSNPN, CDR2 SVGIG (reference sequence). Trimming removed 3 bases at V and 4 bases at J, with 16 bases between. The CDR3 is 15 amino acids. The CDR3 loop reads CAWSGGSSTGNTIYF. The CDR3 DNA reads TGTGCCTGGAGCGGGGGATCCTCTACCGGAAACACCATATATTTT. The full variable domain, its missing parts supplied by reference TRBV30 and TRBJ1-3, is SQTIHQWPATLVQPVGSPLSLECTVEGTSNPNLYWYRQAAGRGLQLLFYSVGIGQISSEVPQNLSASRPQDRQFILSSKKLLLSDSGFYLCAWSGGSSTGNTIYFGEGSWLTVV.

CDR3 sequence: CASSSRWSTEAFF. DNA of the CDR3: TGTGCCAGCAGCTCGAGATGGAGCACTGAAGCTTTCTTT. This chain joins TRBV6-5 and TRBJ1-1; D remains ambiguous. The CDR3 covers 13 residues. Germline lookup yields CDR1 MNHEY and CDR2 SVGAGI. V was pared by 6 bases and J by 4 bases, with 12 bases between.

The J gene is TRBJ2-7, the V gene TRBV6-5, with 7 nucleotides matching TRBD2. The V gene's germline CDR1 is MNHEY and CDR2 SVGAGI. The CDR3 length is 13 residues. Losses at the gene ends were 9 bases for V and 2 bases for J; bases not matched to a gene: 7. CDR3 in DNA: TGTGCCAGTCGCGGGGGTAGCACCTACGAGCAGTACTTC. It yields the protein CASRGGSTYEQYF.

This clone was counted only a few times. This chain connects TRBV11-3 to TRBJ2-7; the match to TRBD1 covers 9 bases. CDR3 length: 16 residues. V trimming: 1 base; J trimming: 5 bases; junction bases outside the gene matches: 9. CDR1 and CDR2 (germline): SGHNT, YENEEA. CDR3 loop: CASSLVAGTGYHEQYF. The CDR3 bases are TGTGCCAGCAGCTTAGTCGCCGGGACAGGGTACCACGAGCAGTACTTC. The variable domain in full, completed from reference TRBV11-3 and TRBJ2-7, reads EAGVVQSPRYKIIEKKQPVAFWCNPISGHNTLYWYLQNLGQGPELLIRYENEEAVDDSQLPKDRFSAERLKGVDSTLKIQPAELGDSAVYLCASSLVAGTGYHEQYFGPGTRLTVT.

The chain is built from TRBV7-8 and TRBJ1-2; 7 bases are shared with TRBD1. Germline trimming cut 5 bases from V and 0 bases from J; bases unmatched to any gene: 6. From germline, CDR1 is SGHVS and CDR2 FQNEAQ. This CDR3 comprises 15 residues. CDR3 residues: CASSPPGTANYGYTF. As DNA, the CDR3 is TGTGCCAGCAGCCCCCCCGGGACAGCTAACTATGGCTACACCTTC.

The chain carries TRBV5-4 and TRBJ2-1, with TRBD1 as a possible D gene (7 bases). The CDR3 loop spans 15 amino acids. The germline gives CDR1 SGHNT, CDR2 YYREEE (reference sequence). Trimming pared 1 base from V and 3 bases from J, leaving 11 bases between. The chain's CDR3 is CASSLSGGGYNEQFF. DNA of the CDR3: TGTGCCAGCAGCTTGTCAGGGGGAGGCTACAATGAGCAGTTCTTC.

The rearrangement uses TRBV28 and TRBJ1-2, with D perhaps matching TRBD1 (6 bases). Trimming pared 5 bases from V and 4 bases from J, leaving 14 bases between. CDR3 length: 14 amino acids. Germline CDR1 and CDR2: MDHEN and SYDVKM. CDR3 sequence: CASSTLGTTYGYTF. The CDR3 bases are TGTGCCAGCAGTACTCTCGGGACAACCTATGGCTACACCTTC.

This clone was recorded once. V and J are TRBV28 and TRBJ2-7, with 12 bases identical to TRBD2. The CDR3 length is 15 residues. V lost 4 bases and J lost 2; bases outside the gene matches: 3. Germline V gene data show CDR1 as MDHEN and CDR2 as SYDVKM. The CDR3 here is CASSSGLAGTYEQYF. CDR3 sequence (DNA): TGTGCCAGCAGTTCAGGACTAGCGGGGACCTACGAGCAGTACTTC.

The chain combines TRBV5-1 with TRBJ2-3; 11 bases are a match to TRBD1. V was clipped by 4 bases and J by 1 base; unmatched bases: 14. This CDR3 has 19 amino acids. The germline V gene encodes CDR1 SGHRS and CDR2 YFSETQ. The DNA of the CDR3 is TGCGCCAGCAGCCTCACCGGGACAGGGGGGTCCAGCGGCACAGATACGCAGTATTTT. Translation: CASSLTGTGGSSGTDTQYF.

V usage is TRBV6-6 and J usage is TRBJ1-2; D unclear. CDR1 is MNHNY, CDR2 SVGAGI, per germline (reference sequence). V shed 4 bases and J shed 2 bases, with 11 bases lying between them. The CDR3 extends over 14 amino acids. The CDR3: CASSLMEGNYGYTF. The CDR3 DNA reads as TGTGCCAGCAGTTTAATGGAGGGAAACTATGGCTACACCTTC.

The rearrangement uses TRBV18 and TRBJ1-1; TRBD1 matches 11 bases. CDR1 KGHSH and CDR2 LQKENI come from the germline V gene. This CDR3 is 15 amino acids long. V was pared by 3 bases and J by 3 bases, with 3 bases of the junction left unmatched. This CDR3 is CASSPRTGGYTEAFF. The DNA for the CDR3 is TGTGCCAGCTCACCGCGGACAGGGGGCTACACTGAAGCTTTCTTT. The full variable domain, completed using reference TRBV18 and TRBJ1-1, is NAGVMQNPRHLVRRRGQEARLRCSPMKGHSHVYWYRQLPEEGLKFMVYLQKENIIDESGMPKERFSAEFPKEGPSILRIQQVVRGDSAAYFCASSPRTGGYTEAFFGQGTRLTVV.

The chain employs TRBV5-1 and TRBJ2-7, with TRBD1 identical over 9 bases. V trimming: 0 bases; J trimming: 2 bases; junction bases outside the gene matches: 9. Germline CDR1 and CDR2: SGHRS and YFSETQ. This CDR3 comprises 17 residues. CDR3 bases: TGCGCCAGCAGCTTGGAACCAACCGGGACAGGGCCCTACGAGCAGTACTTC. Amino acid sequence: CASSLEPTGTGPYEQYF.

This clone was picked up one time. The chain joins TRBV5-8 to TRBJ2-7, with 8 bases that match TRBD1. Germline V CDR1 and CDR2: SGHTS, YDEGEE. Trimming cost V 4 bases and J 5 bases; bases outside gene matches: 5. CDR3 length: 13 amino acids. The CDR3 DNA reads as TGTGCCAGCAGCCGGACAGGGTCGCACGAGCAGTACTTC. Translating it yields CASSRTGSHEQYF.

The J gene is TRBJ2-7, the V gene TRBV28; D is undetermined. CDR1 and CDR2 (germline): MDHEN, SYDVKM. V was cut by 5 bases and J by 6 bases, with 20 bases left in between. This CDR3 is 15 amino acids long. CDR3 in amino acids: CASSGYWSVNVEQYF. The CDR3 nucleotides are TGTGCCAGCAGTGGTTATTGGAGTGTTAATGTCGAGCAGTACTTC.

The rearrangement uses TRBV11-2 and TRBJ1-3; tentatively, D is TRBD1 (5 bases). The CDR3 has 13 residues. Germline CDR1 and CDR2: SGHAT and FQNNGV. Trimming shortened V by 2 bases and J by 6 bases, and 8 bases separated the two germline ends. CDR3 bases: TGTGCCAGCAGCTTAAGCGGGGCAAACACCATATATTTT. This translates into CASSLSGANTIYF.

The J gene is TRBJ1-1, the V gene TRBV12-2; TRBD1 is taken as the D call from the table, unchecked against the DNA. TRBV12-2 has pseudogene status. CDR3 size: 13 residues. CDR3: CASRFIRDTEAFF. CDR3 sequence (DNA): TGTGCAAGTCGCTTCATCAGGGATACTGAAGCTTTCTTT.

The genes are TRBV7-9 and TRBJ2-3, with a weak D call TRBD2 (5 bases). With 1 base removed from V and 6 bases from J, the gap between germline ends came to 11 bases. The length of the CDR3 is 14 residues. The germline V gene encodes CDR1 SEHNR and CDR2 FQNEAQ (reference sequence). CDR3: CASSLDRGRDTQYF. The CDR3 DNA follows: TGTGCCAGCAGCTTAGACCGGGGTAGGGATACGCAGTATTTT.

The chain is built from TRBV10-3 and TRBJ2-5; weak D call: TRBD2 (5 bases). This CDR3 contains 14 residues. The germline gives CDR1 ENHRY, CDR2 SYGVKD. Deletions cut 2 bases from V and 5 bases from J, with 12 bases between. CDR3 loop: CAISETEKRETQYF. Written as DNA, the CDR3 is TGTGCCATCAGTGAGACCGAAAAGCGGGAGACCCAGTACTTC.

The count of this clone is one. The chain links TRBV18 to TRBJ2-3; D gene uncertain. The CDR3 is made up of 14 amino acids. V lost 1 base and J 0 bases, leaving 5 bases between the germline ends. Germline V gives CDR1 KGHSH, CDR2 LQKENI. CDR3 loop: CASSPRQSTDTQYF. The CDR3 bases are TGTGCCAGCTCACCACGCCAGAGCACAGATACGCAGTATTTT.

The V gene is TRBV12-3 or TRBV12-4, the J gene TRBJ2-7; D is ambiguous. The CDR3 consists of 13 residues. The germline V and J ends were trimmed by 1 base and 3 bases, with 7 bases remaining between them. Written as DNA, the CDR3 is TGTGCCAGCAGTTTAGGAGGAAACTACGAGCAGTACTTC. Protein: CASSLGGNYEQYF.

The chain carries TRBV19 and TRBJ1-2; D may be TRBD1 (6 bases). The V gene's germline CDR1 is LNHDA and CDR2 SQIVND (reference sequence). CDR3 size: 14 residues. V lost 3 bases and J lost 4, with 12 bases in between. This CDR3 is CASSINQGIYGYTF. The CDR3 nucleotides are TGTGCCAGTAGTATCAACCAGGGGATCTATGGCTACACCTTC.

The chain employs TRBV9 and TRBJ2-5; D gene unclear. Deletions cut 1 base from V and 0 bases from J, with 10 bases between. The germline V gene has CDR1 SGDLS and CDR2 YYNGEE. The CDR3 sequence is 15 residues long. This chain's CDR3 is CASSVRGRNQETQYF. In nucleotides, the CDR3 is TGTGCCAGCAGCGTAAGAGGCCGGAACCAAGAGACCCAGTACTTC. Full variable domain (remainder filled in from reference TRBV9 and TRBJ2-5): DSGVTQTPKHLITATGQRVTLRCSPRSGDLSVYWYQQSLDQGLQFLIQYYNGEERAKGNILERFSAQQFPDLHSELNLSSLELGDSALYFCASSVRGRNQETQYFGPGTRLLVL.